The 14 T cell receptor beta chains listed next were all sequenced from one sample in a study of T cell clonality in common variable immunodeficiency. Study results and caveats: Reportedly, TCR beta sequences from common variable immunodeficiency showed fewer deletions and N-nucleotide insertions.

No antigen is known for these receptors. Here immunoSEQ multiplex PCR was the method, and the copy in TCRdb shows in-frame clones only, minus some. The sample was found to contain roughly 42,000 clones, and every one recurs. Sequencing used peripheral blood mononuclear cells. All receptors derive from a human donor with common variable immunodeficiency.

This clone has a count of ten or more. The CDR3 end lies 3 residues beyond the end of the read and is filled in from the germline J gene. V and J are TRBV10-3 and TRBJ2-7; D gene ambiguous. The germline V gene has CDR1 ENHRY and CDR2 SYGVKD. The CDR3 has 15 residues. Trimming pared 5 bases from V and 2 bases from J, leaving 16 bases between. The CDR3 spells CAISPSSNRAYEQYF. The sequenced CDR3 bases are TGTGCCATCAGTCCTTCTTCGAATAGGGCCTACGAG.

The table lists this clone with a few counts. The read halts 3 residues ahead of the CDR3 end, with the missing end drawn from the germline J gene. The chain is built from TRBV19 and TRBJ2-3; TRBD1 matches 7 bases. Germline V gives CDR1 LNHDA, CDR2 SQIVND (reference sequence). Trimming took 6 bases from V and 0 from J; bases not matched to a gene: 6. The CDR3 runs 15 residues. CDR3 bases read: TGTGCCAGTAGAGACAGGGCACCTAGCACAGATACG. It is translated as CASRDRAPSTDT. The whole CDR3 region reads CASRDRAPSTDTQYF.

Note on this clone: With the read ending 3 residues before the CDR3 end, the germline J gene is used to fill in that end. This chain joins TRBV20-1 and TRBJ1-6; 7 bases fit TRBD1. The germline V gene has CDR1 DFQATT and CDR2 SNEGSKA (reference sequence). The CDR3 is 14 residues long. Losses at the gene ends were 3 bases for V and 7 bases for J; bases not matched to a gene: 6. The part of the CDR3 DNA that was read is TGCAGTGCTAGTGGCGAGGGGGCGAATTCACCC. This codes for CSASGEGANSP. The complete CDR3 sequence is CSASGEGANSPLHF.

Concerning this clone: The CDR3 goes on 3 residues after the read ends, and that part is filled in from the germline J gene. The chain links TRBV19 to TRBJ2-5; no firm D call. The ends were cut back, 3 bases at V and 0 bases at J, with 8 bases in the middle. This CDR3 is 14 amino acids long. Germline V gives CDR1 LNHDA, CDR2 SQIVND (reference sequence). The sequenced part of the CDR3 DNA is TGTGCCAGTAGTATCCCCTTGTACCAAGAGACC. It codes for CASSIPLYQET. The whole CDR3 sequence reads CASSIPLYQETQYF.

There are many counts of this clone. CDR3 bases read: TGTGCCAGCAGCTTTGCGCAGGGGTATAATTCACCC. Encoded protein: CASSFAQGYNSP. The whole CDR3 protein reads CASSFAQGYNSPLHF. V is TRBV7-2 and J is TRBJ1-6, with a possible D match to TRBD1 (6 bases). The read halts 3 residues ahead of the CDR3 end, with the missing end drawn from the germline J gene. Germline assignment: CDR1 SGHTA and CDR2 FQGNSA. The CDR3 is 15 amino acids. Trimming left V 3 bases short and J 4 bases short, with 10 bases between.

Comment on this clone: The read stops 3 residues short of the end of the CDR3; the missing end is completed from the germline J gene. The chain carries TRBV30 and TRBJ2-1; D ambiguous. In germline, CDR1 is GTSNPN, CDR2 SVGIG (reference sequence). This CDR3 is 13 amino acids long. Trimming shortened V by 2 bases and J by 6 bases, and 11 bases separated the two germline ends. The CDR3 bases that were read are TGTGCCTGGAGTTTACGAGCCGTCAATGAG. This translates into CAWSLRAVNE. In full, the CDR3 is CAWSLRAVNEQFF.

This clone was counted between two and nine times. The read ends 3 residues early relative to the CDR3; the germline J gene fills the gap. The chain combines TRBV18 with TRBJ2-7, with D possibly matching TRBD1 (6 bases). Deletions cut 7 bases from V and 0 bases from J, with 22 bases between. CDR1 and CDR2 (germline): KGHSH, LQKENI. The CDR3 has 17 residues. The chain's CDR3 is CASLGRGTPRGSYEQYF. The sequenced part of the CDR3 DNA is TGTGCCAGCTTGGGCAGGGGCACCCCGCGCGGCTCCTACGAG.

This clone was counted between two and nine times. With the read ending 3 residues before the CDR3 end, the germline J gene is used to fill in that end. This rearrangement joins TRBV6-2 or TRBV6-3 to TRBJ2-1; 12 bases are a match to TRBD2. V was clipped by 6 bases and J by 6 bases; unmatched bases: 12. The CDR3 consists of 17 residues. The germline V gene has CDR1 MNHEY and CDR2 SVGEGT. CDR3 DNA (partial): TGTGCCAGCAGGTGGACTAGCGGGGATCCCCATCTCAATGAG. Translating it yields CASRWTSGDPHLNE. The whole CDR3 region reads CASRWTSGDPHLNEQFF.

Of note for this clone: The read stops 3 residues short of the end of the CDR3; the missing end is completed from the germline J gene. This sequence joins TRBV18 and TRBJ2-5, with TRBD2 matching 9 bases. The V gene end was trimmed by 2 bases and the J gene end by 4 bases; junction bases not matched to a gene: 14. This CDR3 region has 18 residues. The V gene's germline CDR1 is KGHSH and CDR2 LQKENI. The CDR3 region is CASSPILLIAGDRETQYF. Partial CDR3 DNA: TGTGCCAGCTCACCAATTTTGCTCATAGCGGGAGACCGAGAGACC.

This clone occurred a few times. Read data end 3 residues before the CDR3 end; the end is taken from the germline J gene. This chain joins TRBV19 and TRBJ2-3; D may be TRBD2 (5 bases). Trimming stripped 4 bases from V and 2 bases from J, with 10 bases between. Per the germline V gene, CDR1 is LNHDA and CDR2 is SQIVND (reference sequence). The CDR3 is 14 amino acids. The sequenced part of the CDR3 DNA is TGTGCCAGTAGTACCGGACTCGACACAGATACG. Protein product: CASSTGLDTDT. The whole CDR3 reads CASSTGLDTDTQYF.

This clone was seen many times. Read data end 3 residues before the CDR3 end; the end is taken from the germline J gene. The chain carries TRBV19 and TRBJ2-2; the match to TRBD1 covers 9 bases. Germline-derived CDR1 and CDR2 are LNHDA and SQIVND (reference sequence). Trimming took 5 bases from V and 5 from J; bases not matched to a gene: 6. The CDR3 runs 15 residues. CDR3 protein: CASSPRDRVTGELFF. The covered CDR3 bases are TGTGCCAGTAGTCCGCGGGACAGGGTTACCGGGGAG.

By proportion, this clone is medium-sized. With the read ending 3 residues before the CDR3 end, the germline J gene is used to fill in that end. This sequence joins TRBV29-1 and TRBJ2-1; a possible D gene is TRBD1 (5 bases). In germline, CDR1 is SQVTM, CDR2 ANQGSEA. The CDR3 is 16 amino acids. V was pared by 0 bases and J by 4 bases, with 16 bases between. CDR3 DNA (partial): TGCAGCGTTGAAGATCTTCGGCGGTCAGGGTACAATGAG. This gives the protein CSVEDLRRSGYNE. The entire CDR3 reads CSVEDLRRSGYNEQFF.

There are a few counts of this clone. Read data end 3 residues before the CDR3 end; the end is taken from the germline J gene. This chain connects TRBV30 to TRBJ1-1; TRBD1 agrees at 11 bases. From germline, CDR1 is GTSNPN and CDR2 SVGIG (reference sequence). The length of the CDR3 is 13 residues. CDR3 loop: CAWSVRDRGSAFF. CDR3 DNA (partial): TGTGCCTGGAGTGTACGGGACAGGGGGTCA.

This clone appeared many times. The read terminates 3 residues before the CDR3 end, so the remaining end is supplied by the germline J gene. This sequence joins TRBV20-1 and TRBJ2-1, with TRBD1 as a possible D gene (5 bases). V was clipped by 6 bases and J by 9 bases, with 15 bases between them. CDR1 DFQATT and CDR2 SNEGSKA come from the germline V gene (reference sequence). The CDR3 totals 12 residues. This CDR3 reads CSASMTVGEQFF. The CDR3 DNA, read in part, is TGCAGTGCCAGTATGACAGTGGGTGAG.